This is a list of T cell receptor beta chains from one sample in a study of Ad26.COV2.S vaccination and SARS-CoV-2 variants. Clones were sequenced by immunoSEQ multiplex PCR, and TCRdb holds only the in-frame ones, with some missing. The repertoire consists of approximately 500,000 clones, with around 90% occurring once and the leading ten covering 9.5% to 15%. This specimen was peripheral blood, taken in a trial of Ad26.COV2.S vaccine versus placebo. The source of these receptors is a person aged 18-60 years who received the Ad26.COV2.S COVID-19 vaccine or a placebo. Both conserved end residues are part of each CDR3. A D gene is named only where the DNA matches it firmly. Some rows have no size entry. The others give once, few or many, or a class for an expanded clone.

CASSEDLGGYGYTF	TGTGCCAGCAGTGAAGATTTGGGAGGGTATGGCTACACCTTC	.	TRBV6-1	TRBJ1-2	.
CASSLVLRDSYEQYF	TGTGCCAGCAGTTTAGTTCTTCGGGACAGTTACGAGCAGTACTTC	TRBD1	TRBV28	TRBJ2-7	.
CASSFRSGSYGYTF	TGTGCCAGCAGTTTCCGGTCAGGGAGCTATGGCTACACCTTC	.	TRBV28	TRBJ1-2	.
CASRLNTEAFF	TGTGCCAGCAGATTGAACACTGAAGCTTTCTTT	.	TRBV28	TRBJ1-1	.
CASSLSRQEGYEQYF	TGTGCCAGCAGCCTATCTCGGCAGGAGGGCTACGAGCAGTACTTC	.	TRBV21-1	TRBJ2-7	.
CASRGAGKLFF	TGTGCCTCGAGGGGGGCCGGAAAACTGTTTTTT	.	TRBV30	TRBJ1-4	.
CASSRRDPGNTEAFF	TGTGCCAGCAGCAGAAGGGATCCGGGGAACACTGAAGCTTTCTTT	.	TRBV7-2	TRBJ1-1	.
CASSNLDRGAGELFF	TGTGCCAGCAGCAATCTGGACAGGGGCGCCGGGGAGCTGTTTTTT	TRBD1	TRBV7-2	TRBJ2-2	.
CASSETALYGYTF	TGTGCCAGCAGTGAGACTGCATTGTATGGCTACACCTTC	.	TRBV28	TRBJ1-2	.
CASSHGPGELFF	TGTGCCAGCAGCCATGGACCCGGGGAGCTGTTTTTT	.	TRBV7-2	TRBJ2-2	.
CSARVTRTQYF	TGCAGTGCTAGAGTAACGAGGACGCAGTATTTT	.	TRBV20-1	TRBJ2-3	.
CASSREAGRDNEQFF	TGCGCCAGCAGCAGGGAGGCAGGCCGGGACAATGAGCAGTTCTTC	.	TRBV5-1	TRBJ2-1	.
CASSPTRNMNTEAFF	TGTGCCAGCAGCCCAACAAGAAATATGAACACTGAAGCTTTCTTT	.	TRBV7-8	TRBJ1-1	once
CASSFRGTGELFF	TGTGCCAGCAGCTTTCGGGGCACCGGGGAGCTGTTTTTT	.	TRBV11-3	TRBJ2-2	.
CATSDKGTGYALYGYTF	TGTGCCACCAGTGACAAAGGAACAGGGTATGCCCTCTATGGCTACACCTTC	.	TRBV24-1	TRBJ1-2	few
CASSESARGYGYTF	TGTGCCAGCAGTGAGTCAGCCAGAGGCTATGGCTACACCTTC	.	TRBV6-1	TRBJ1-2	once
CASSLAGGLYEQYF	TGTGCCAGCAGCTTGGCCGGGGGGCTCTACGAGCAGTACTTC	.	TRBV5-4	TRBJ2-7	.